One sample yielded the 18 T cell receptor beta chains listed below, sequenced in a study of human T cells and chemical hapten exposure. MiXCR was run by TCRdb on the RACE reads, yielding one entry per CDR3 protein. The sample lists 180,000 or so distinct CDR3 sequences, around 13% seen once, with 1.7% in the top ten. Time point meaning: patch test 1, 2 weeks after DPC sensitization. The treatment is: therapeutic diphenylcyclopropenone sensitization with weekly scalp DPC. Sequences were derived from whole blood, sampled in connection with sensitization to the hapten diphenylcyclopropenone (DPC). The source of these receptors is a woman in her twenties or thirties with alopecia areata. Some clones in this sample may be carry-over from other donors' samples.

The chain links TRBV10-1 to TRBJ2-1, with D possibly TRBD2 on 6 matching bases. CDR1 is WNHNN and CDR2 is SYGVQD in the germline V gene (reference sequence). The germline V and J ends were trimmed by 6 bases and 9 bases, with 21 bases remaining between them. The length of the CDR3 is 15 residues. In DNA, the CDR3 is TGCGCCAGCAGCGGCGGGGTCAGGGAAGGCATTGAGCAGTTCTTC. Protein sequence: CASSGGVREGIEQFF.

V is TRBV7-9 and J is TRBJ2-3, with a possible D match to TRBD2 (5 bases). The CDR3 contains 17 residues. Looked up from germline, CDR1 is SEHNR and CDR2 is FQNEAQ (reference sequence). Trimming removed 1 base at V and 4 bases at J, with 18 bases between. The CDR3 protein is CASSLDMSRGSADTQYF. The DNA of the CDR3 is TGTGCCAGCAGCTTAGATATGTCCCGGGGAAGTGCAGATACGCAGTATTTT.

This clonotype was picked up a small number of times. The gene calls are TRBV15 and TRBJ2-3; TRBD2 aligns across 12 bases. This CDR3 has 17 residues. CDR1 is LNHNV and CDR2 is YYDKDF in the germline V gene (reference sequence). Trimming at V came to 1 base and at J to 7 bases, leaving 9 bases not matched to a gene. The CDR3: CATSRVASGRAVNTQYF. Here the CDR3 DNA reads TGTGCCACCAGCAGAGTTGCTAGCGGGAGGGCCGTGAATACGCAGTATTTT.

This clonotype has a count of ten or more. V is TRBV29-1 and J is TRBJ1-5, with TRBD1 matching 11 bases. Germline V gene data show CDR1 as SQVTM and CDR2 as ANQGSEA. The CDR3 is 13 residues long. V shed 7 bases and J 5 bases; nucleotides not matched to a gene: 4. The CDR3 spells CSAGQGADQPQHF. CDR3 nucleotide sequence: TGCAGCGCTGGACAGGGGGCAGATCAGCCCCAGCATTTT.

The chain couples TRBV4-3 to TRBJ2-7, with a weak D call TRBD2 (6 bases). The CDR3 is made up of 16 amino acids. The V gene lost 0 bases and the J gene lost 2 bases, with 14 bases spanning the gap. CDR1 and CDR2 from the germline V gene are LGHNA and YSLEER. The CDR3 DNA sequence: TGCGCCAGCAGCCAAGATCGGAGGGGCTACCCCTACGAGCAGTACTTC. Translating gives CASSQDRRGYPYEQYF.

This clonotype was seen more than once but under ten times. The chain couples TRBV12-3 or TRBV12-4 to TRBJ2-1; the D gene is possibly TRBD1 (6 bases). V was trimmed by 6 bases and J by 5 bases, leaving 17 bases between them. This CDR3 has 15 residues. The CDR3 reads CASSRMSGANNEQFF. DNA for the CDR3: TGTGCCAGCAGCCGTATGTCAGGGGCCAACAATGAGCAGTTCTTC.

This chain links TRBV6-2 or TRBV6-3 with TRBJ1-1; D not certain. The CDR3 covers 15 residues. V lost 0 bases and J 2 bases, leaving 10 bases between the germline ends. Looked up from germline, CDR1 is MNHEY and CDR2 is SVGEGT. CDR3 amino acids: CASSYSRLRNTEAFF. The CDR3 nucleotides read TGTGCCAGCAGTTACTCACGGCTGAGAAACACTGAAGCTTTCTTT.

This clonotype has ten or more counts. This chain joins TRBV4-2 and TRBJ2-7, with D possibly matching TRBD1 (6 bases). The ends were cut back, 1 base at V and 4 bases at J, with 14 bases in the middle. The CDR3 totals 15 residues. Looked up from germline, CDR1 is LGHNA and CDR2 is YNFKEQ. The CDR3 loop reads CASSQVEQGLYEQYF. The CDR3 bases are TGTGCCAGCAGCCAAGTAGAACAGGGTTTGTACGAGCAGTACTTC.

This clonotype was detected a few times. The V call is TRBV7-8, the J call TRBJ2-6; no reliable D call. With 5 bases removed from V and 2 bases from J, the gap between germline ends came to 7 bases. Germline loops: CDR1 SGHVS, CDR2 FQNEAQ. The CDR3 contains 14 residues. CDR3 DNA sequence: TGTGCCAGCAGCCGAGGAACTGGGGCCAACGTCCTGACTTTC. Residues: CASSRGTGANVLTF.

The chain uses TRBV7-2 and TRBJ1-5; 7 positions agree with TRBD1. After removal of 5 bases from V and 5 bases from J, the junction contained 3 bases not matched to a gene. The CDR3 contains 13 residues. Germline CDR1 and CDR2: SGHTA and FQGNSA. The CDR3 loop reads CASSEDRDQPQHF. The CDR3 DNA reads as TGTGCCAGCAGCGAAGACAGGGATCAGCCCCAGCATTTT.

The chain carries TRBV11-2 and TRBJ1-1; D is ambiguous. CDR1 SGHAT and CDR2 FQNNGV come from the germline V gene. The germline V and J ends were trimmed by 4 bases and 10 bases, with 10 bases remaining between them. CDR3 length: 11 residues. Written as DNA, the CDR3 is TGTGCCAGCAGCTCCCGGGAGGGAGCTTTCTTT. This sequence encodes CASSSREGAFF. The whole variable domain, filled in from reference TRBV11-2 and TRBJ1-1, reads EAGVAQSPRYKIIEKRQSVAFWCNPISGHATLYWYQQILGQGPKLLIQFQNNGVVDDSQLPKDRFSAERLKGVDSTLKIQPAKLEDSAVYLCASSSREGAFFGQGTRLTVV.

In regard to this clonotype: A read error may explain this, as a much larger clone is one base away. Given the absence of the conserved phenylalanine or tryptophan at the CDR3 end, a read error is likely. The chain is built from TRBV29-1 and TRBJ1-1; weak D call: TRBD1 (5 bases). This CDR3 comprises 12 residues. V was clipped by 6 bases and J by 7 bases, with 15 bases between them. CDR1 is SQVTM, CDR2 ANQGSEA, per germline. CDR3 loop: CSVAPRGLEAFL. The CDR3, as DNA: TGCAGCGTAGCGCCAAGGGGCCTTGAAGCTTTCCTT.

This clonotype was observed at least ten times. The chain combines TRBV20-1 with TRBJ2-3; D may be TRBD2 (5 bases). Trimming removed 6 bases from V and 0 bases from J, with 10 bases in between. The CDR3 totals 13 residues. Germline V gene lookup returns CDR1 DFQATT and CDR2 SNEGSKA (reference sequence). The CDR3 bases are TGCAGTGCCGAGGGAGCGAGCACAGATACGCAGTATTTT. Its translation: CSAEGASTDTQYF.

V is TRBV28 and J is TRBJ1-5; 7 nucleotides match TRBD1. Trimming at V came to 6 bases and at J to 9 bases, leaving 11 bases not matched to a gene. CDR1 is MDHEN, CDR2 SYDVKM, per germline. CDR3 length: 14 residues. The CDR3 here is CASSRQGGLRPQHF. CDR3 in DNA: TGTGCCAGCAGCCGACAGGGCGGCCTCCGGCCCCAGCATTTT.

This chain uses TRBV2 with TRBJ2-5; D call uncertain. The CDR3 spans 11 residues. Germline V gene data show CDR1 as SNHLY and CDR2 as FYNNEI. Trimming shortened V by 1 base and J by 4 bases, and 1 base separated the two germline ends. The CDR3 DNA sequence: TGTGCCAGCAGTGAAGTAGAGACCCAGTACTTC. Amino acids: CASSEVETQYF.

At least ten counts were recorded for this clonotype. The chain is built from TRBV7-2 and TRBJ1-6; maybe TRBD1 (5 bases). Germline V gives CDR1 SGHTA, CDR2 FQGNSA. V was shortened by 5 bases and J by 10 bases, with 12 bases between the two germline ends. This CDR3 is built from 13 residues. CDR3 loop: CASSGAGNSPLHF. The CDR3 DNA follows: TGTGCCAGCAGCGGGGCAGGCAACTCACCCCTCCACTTT.

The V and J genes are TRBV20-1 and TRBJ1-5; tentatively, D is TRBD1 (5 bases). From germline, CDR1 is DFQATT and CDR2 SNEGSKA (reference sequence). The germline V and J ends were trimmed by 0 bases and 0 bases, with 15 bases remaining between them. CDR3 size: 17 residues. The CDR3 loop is CSAREGGAAYSNQPQHF. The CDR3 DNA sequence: TGCAGTGCTAGAGAGGGTGGGGCAGCATATAGCAATCAGCCCCAGCATTTT.

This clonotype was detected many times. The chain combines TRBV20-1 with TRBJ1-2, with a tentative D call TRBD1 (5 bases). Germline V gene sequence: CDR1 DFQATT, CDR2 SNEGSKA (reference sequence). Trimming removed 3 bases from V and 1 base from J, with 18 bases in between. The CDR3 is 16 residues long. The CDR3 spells CSARKPGGTHNYGYTF. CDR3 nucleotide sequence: TGCAGTGCTAGGAAACCGGGAGGGACCCATAACTATGGCTACACCTTC.